The subject of this entry is one T cell receptor (beta chain). Germline CDR1 reads SGHAT; CDR2 reads FQNNGV. Trimming pared 4 bases from V and 8 bases from J, leaving 8 bases between. The CDR3 loop spans 11 amino acids. This sample is part of a study of sequential checkpoint blockade in melanoma. At the level of the study: Patients were randomized 1:1 to nivolumab-then-ipilimumab or ipilimumab-then-nivolumab first-line. After both sequences, patients received maintenance nivolumab.

The repertoire was sequenced with immunoSEQ multiplex PCR; TCRdb's copy has only in-frame clones and lacks some. The data contain 31,000 or so clones, approximately 86% of them singletons. The treatment: randomized to nivolumab then ipilimumab (arm A) or the reverse (arm B). None of the patients previously received DNA-damaging chemotherapy. From thawed PBMCs, live CD3+CD8+ cells negative for CD19 and CD56 were sorted. The chain combines TRBV11-2 with TRBJ1-1, with D possibly being TRBD1 (5 bases). Material: CD8+ T cells sorted from blood (inferred from file names), obtained from a patient given nivolumab and ipilimumab in sequence. The receptor comes from a human donor with melanoma. The CDR3 bases are TGTGCCAGCAGCTGGGACTACGAAGCTTTCTTT. It is translated as CASSWDYEAFF.